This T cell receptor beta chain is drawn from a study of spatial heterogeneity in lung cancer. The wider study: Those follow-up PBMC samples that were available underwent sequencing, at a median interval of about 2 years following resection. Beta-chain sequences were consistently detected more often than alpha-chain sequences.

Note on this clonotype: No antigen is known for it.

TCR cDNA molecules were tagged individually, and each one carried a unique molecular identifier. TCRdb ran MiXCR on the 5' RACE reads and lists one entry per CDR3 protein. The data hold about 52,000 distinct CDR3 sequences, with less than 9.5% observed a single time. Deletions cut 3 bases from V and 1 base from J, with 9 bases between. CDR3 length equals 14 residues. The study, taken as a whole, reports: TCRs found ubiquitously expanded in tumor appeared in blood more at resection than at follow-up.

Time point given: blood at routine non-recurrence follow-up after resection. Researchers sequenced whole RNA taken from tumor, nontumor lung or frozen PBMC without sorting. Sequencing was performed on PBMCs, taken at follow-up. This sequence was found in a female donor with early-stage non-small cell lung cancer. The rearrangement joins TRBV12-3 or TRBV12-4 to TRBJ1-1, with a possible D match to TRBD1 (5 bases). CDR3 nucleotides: TGTGCCAGCAGTTTGGGGCTTTCGAACACTGAAGCTTTCTTT. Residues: CASSLGLSNTEAFF.